These 22 T cell receptor beta chains share one sample of origin, sequenced in a study of shared clonotypes between healthy human individuals. The data were produced by immunoSEQ multiplex PCR, yet TCRdb's version contains in-frame clones alone and is incomplete. The sample contains 500,000 or so clones, roughly 95% of which appear only once. What was sequenced was naive CD4+ T cells sorted from blood. Subset noted: CD45RA+ positively selected. The source is a young woman in good health.

This chain joins TRBV19 and TRBJ2-5; 7 bases line up with TRBD2. Trimming took 6 bases from V and 5 from J; bases not matched to a gene: 6. Germline V gene lookup returns CDR1 LNHDA and CDR2 SQIVND (reference sequence). This CDR3 region has 13 residues. The CDR3 loop is CASRSGMGETQYF. DNA of the CDR3: TGTGCCAGTAGGAGCGGGATGGGTGAGACCCAGTACTTC.

This clone was seen a single time. This CDR3 is also generated by other DNA sequences in the sample. The chain links TRBV27 to TRBJ2-2; no reliable D call. The CDR3 sequence is 12 residues long. Germline CDR1 reads MNHEY; CDR2 reads SMNVEV (reference sequence). V was clipped by 5 bases and J by 3 bases, with 4 bases between them. The CDR3 DNA reads TGTGCCAGCAGTCCATACACCGGGGAGCTGTTTTTT. Translated, it gives CASSPYTGELFF.

The rearrangement links TRBV10-3 to TRBJ2-3; TRBD2 is a possible D gene (5 bases). V was shortened by 6 bases and J by 4 bases, with 17 bases between the two germline ends. The CDR3 covers 15 residues. The germline V gene has CDR1 ENHRY and CDR2 SYGVKD. The CDR3: CAISTNIGMADTQYF. CDR3 in DNA: TGTGCCATCAGCACTAATATCGGGATGGCAGATACGCAGTATTTT.

About this clone itself: The CDR3 does not close with the conserved phenylalanine or tryptophan, likely indicating a read error. The chain carries TRBV28 and TRBJ1-1, with D perhaps matching TRBD1 (6 bases). Between the trimmed V and J ends, which lost 8 bases and 1 base, there was a span of 14 bases. CDR1 MDHEN and CDR2 SYDVKM come from the germline V gene. This CDR3 is built from 14 residues. CDR3 region: CASGGRGGNTEAFL. The CDR3 nucleotides are TGTGCCAGCGGGGGGCGAGGCGGGAACACTGAAGCTTTCCTT.

CDR3 residues: CASSRAPQGTGELFF. The CDR3, as DNA: TGCGCCAGCAGCCGGGCCCCCCAGGGCACCGGGGAGCTGTTTTTT. J is TRBJ2-2 and V is TRBV4-1; D may be TRBD1 (5 bases). V shed 4 bases and J shed 4 bases, with 13 bases lying between them. Germline CDR1 and CDR2: MGHRA and YSYEKL. The CDR3 is made up of 15 amino acids.

The chain carries TRBV5-4 and TRBJ2-3, with 9 positions matching TRBD2. CDR1 is SGHNT and CDR2 is YYREEE in the germline V gene (reference sequence). The CDR3 contains 16 residues. Trimming at V came to 4 bases and at J to 0 bases, leaving 6 bases not matched to a gene. The CDR3 loop is CASSEHSGSSTDTQYF. CDR3 sequence (DNA): TGTGCCAGCAGCGAACATAGCGGGAGCAGCACAGATACGCAGTATTTT.

The chain couples TRBV14 to TRBJ2-5; 7 bases align to TRBD1. The CDR3 is 15 amino acids. Germline CDR1 SGHDN, CDR2 FVKESK. V dropped 4 bases and J dropped 2; count of bases not matched to a gene: 7. Written as DNA, the CDR3 is TGTGCCAGCAGCCGATACAGGGGTCAACAAGAGACCCAGTACTTC. Encoded protein: CASSRYRGQQETQYF.

This chain's CDR3 is CASRRDHGRDEQYF. As DNA, the CDR3 is TGTGCCAGCAGGAGGGACCACGGCAGGGACGAGCAGTACTTC. The V gene is TRBV6-5, the J gene TRBJ2-7; tentatively, D is TRBD1 or TRBD2 (5 bases each). The germline V and J ends were trimmed by 6 bases and 5 bases, with 17 bases remaining between them. CDR3 length equals 14 residues. Germline values: CDR1 MNHEY, CDR2 SVGAGI.

The chain links TRBV25-1 to TRBJ2-7; 12 bases match TRBD2. Per the germline V gene, CDR1 is MGHDK and CDR2 is SYGVNS. The CDR3 runs to 15 residues. With V trimmed by 5 bases and J by 2 bases, 4 bases remained unmatched. The CDR3 is CASSPTSGRAYEQYF. CDR3 in DNA: TGTGCCAGCAGTCCGACTAGCGGGAGAGCCTACGAGCAGTACTTC.

The gene calls are TRBV5-7 and TRBJ2-5; 14 nucleotides line up with TRBD2. TRBV5-7 is marked as an open reading frame, function uncertain. V shed 3 bases, J shed 5 bases, and the junction held 9 bases outside the gene matches. The CDR3 spans 17 residues. CDR3 region: CASSSKPGLAGEETQYF. The CDR3 DNA reads as TGTGCCAGCAGCTCCAAACCGGGACTAGCGGGAGAGGAGACCCAGTACTTC.

This chain joins TRBV5-1 and TRBJ1-3; D is unclear. Deletions cut 0 bases from V and 0 bases from J, with 7 bases between. CDR1 and CDR2 from the germline V gene are SGHRS and YFSETQ. The CDR3 sequence is 15 residues long. CDR3 in amino acids: CASSLVGSSGNTIYF. For the CDR3, the DNA is TGCGCCAGCAGCTTGGTTGGAAGCTCTGGAAACACCATATATTTT.

The V gene is TRBV7-3, the J gene TRBJ2-7, with 10 bases fitting TRBD2. Germline CDR1 is SGHTA and CDR2 is FQGTGA. This CDR3 is 15 amino acids long. V shed 1 base, J shed 2 bases, and the junction held 2 bases outside the gene matches. The CDR3 nucleotides are TGTGCCAGCAGCTTAAGAGCGGGAGGGCCCTACGAGCAGTACTTC. Translation: CASSLRAGGPYEQYF.

The V gene is TRBV5-1, the J gene TRBJ2-2, with TRBD2 identical over 9 bases. Germline V lookup: CDR1 SGHRS, CDR2 YFSETQ. V lost 4 bases, J lost 4 bases, and 8 bases stayed unmatched. The CDR3 totals 16 residues. CDR3: CASSGFSGSSTGELFF. The DNA for the CDR3 is TGCGCCAGCAGCGGATTTAGCGGGAGTAGCACCGGGGAGCTGTTTTTT.

In this sample, this clone turned up once. The chain's CDR3 is CASKRDSVSYEQYF. CDR3 nucleotides: TGTGCCAGCAAACGGGACTCGGTGTCCTACGAGCAGTACTTC. The rearrangement uses TRBV5-4 and TRBJ2-7, with D tentatively TRBD2 (6 bases). V gave up 6 bases and J gave up 1 base, with 14 bases separating them. The CDR3 covers 14 residues. Germline CDR1 and CDR2: SGHNT and YYREEE (reference sequence).

This chain uses TRBV11-3 with TRBJ2-2; 7 positions match TRBD2. CDR1 SGHNT and CDR2 YENEEA come from the germline V gene. There are 15 residues in the CDR3. V was clipped by 1 base and J by 6 bases; unmatched bases: 5. The CDR3 region is CASSLVRGKAGELFF. In DNA form, the CDR3 reads TGTGCCAGCAGCTTAGTGCGGGGGAAGGCCGGGGAGCTGTTTTTT.

The chain links TRBV5-6 to TRBJ1-4; D is unclear. The CDR3 is made up of 14 amino acids. CDR1 and CDR2 from the germline V gene are SGHDT and YYEEEE. V lost 0 bases and J 0 bases, leaving 3 bases between the germline ends. CDR3 loop: CASSLDATNEKLFF. For the CDR3, the DNA is TGTGCCAGCAGCTTGGATGCAACTAATGAAAAACTGTTTTTT.

This chain joins TRBV7-8 and TRBJ1-1; D is unclear. From germline, CDR1 is SGHVS and CDR2 FQNEAQ. The CDR3 is 15 residues long. V lost 5 bases and J 4 bases, leaving 17 bases between the germline ends. The CDR3 region is CASSPVYSRSTEAFF. The CDR3 bases are TGTGCCAGCAGCCCAGTTTACTCCAGGAGCACTGAAGCTTTCTTT.

J is TRBJ2-5 and V is TRBV4-1; 11 nucleotides line up with TRBD2. The J call may be mistaken, given a closer DNA end match to TRBJ2-7. Per germline, CDR1 MGHRA and CDR2 YSYEKL. The CDR3 covers 17 residues. CDR3 sequence (DNA): TGCGCCAGCAGCTCGCTCTTGACTAGCGGGACTTCCTACGAGCAGTACTTC. This codes for CASSSLLTSGTSYEQYF.

V usage is TRBV28 and J usage is TRBJ2-2; maybe TRBD1 (6 bases). V lost 2 bases and J 3 bases, leaving 13 bases between the germline ends. This CDR3 comprises 16 residues. Per the germline V gene, CDR1 is MDHEN and CDR2 is SYDVKM. CDR3 amino acids: CASSLDWGLDTGELFF. The CDR3 DNA is TGTGCCAGCAGTTTAGACTGGGGGCTTGACACCGGGGAGCTGTTTTTT.

The chain carries TRBV28 and TRBJ2-5, with 8 bases fitting TRBD2. Trimming cost V 2 bases and J 4 bases; bases outside gene matches: 12. Germline CDR1 reads MDHEN; CDR2 reads SYDVKM. The CDR3 length is 17 residues. CDR3 in DNA: TGTGCCAGCAGTTTAGGGTCGCGCGGGAGGTATGGAGAGACCCAGTACTTC. It encodes CASSLGSRGRYGETQYF.

This clone was counted a few times. The chain has TRBV2 and TRBJ1-2, with 9 bases matching TRBD1. The CDR3 is made up of 14 amino acids. Germline V gives CDR1 SNHLY, CDR2 FYNNEI. With 6 bases clipped from V and 7 bases from J, the junction kept 9 bases outside the gene matches. This chain's CDR3 is CASRRTGDNRGYTF. Written as DNA, the CDR3 is TGTGCCAGCAGACGGACAGGGGACAATCGTGGCTACACCTTC.

The rearrangement joins TRBV7-2 to TRBJ1-1; D not certain. V gave up 2 bases and J gave up 1 base, with 11 bases separating them. The CDR3 sequence is 15 residues long. Per germline, CDR1 SGHTA and CDR2 FQGNSA. CDR3 region: CASSLSSNPNTEAFF. The CDR3 coding sequence is TGTGCCAGCAGCTTAAGCTCCAACCCGAACACTGAAGCTTTCTTT. The full variable domain, completed using reference TRBV7-2 and TRBJ1-1, is GAGVSQSPSNKVTEKGKDVELRCDPISGHTALYWYRQSLGQGLEFLIYFQGNSAPDKSGLPSDRFSAERTGGSVSTLTIQRTQQEDSAVYLCASSLSSNPNTEAFFGQGTRLTVV.